Below are 21 T cell receptor beta chains sequenced from a single sample in a study of blood T cell repertoires in COVID-19. Repertoires were generated with immunoSEQ multiplex PCR, while TCRdb's copy carries only in-frame clones and drops some. The repertoire includes over 250,000 clones, roughly 86% of them detected once, and 1.9% sits in the top ten. Input material: PBMCs or T cells enriched from blood (not recorded which). The receptors originated from a woman aged 55-70 years who had recovered from COVID-19.

The V gene is TRBV7-9, the J gene TRBJ2-7, with 10 bases fitting TRBD2. The CDR3 is 17 residues long. J lost 3 bases, V lost 5 bases, and 13 bases had no gene match. The germline CDR1 and CDR2 sequences are SEHNR and FQNEAQ (reference sequence). CDR3 in DNA: TGTGCCAGCAGCCCGGGAGTAGCGGGAGGACCTATCTACGAGCAGTACTTC. As protein: CASSPGVAGGPIYEQYF.

The chain employs TRBV11-2 and TRBJ1-4, with a tentative D call TRBD1 (6 bases). V lost 2 bases, J lost 6 bases, and 10 bases lay in between. The CDR3 totals 14 residues. The germline V gene has CDR1 SGHAT and CDR2 FQNNGV. CDR3 DNA sequence: TGTGCCAGCAGCTTAAATCACAGGGATGAAAAACTGTTTTTT. Its protein product is CASSLNHRDEKLFF.

This clone was seen just once. The chain is built from TRBV5-8 and TRBJ1-5, with TRBD1 identical over 10 bases. The ends lost 3 bases at V and 6 bases at J; junction bases unmatched: 3. This CDR3 has 14 amino acids. CDR1 is SGHTS and CDR2 is YDEGEE in the germline V gene. This chain's CDR3 is CASSYRDRGQPQHF. The CDR3 nucleotides are TGTGCCAGCAGCTACCGGGACAGGGGTCAGCCCCAGCATTTT.

V usage is TRBV10-3 and J usage is TRBJ2-5; 8 nucleotides align to TRBD2. V dropped 4 bases and J dropped 4; count of bases not matched to a gene: 8. Germline CDR1 and CDR2: ENHRY and SYGVKD. The CDR3 extends over 15 amino acids. The CDR3, as DNA: TGTGCCATCAGTGCGTCCAGCGGGAGATCAGAGACCCAGTACTTC. Its protein is CAISASSGRSETQYF.

V gene TRBV5-4 combines with J gene TRBJ2-6; 7 bases align to TRBD1. The CDR3 runs 15 residues. Unmatched junction bases numbered 5, after V lost 4 bases and J lost 4 bases. From germline, CDR1 is SGHNT and CDR2 YYREEE (reference sequence). CDR3 sequence (DNA): TGTGCCAGCAGCCCACAGGGGCTCGGGGCCAACGTCCTGACTTTC. It encodes CASSPQGLGANVLTF.

This chain joins TRBV10-3 and TRBJ1-1; D not resolved. V lost 0 bases, J lost 0 bases, and 14 bases lay in between. The length of the CDR3 is 17 residues. Germline assignment: CDR1 ENHRY and CDR2 SYGVKD. CDR3 nucleotides: TGTGCCATCAGTGAGTCGATTCTTGGCGGGATGAACACTGAAGCTTTCTTT. It encodes CAISESILGGMNTEAFF.

For the CDR3, the DNA is TGTGCCAGCAGCATCAGTCCCAATGAAAAACTGTTTTTT. Translation gives CASSISPNEKLFF. This chain links TRBV7-9 with TRBJ1-4; D call uncertain. Germline CDR1 reads SEHNR; CDR2 reads FQNEAQ (reference sequence). Between the trimmed V and J ends, which lost 5 bases and 5 bases, there was a span of 9 bases. CDR3 size: 13 residues. Combining the CDR3 with reference TRBV7-9 and TRBJ1-4 gives the whole variable domain DTGVSQNPRHKITKRGQNVTFRCDPISEHNRLYWYRQTLGQGPEFLTYFQNEAQLEKSRLLSDRFSAERPKGSFSTLEIQRTEQGDSAMYLCASSISPNEKLFFGSGTQLSVL.

J is TRBJ2-7 and V is TRBV9; D might be TRBD1 (5 bases). Looked up from germline, CDR1 is SGDLS and CDR2 is YYNGEE. V lost 0 bases, J lost 4 bases, and 5 bases lay in between. The CDR3 contains 12 residues. As DNA, the CDR3 is TGTGCCAGCAGCGTAGAGGGGTACGAGCAGTACTTC. This gives the protein CASSVEGYEQYF.

This chain uses TRBV19 with TRBJ2-7; 13 bases are a match to TRBD2. The CDR3 spans 16 residues. Germline V gene sequence: CDR1 LNHDA, CDR2 SQIVND (reference sequence). Trimming took 1 base from V and 4 from J; bases not matched to a gene: 4. The CDR3 DNA reads as TGTGCCAGTAGTATAGTGACTAGCGGGAGGAGTTACGAGCAGTACTTC. This gives the protein CASSIVTSGRSYEQYF.

The rearrangement uses TRBV11-1 and TRBJ2-1; D ambiguous. This CDR3 spans 12 amino acids. V lost 7 bases to trimming and J lost 5 bases, with 9 bases between them. CDR1 and CDR2 (germline): SGHAT, FQDESV (reference sequence). For the CDR3, the DNA is TGTGCCAGCACCGTATCCCACAATGAGCAGTTCTTC. It specifies CASTVSHNEQFF.

This chain connects TRBV4-2 to TRBJ2-1; 9 bases are shared with TRBD2. The CDR3 is 16 residues long. The V segment lost 5 bases and the J segment 5 bases; nucleotides outside the gene matches: 10. Per the germline V gene, CDR1 is LGHNA and CDR2 is YNFKEQ. As DNA, the CDR3 is TGTGCCAGCAGCTCAAACTTAGCGGGAGCTAACAATGAGCAGTTCTTC. The encoded protein is CASSSNLAGANNEQFF.

This clone appeared once. V is TRBV18 and J is TRBJ2-7; D is unclear. Trimming pared 3 bases from V and 5 bases from J, leaving 5 bases between. This CDR3 spans 11 amino acids. The germline V gene encodes CDR1 KGHSH and CDR2 LQKENI. CDR3: CASSPADEQYF. The DNA of the CDR3 is TGTGCCAGCTCACCGGCAGACGAGCAGTACTTC.

There are a few counts of this clone. The chain combines TRBV18 with TRBJ2-7; D gene unclear. The length of the CDR3 is 14 residues. Trimming stripped 2 bases from V and 3 bases from J, with 11 bases between. The germline V gene has CDR1 KGHSH and CDR2 LQKENI. In DNA, the CDR3 is TGTGCCAGCTCACCAGCGATAATTGGCTACGAGCAGTACTTC. This codes for CASSPAIIGYEQYF.

The genes are TRBV19 and TRBJ2-1; 9 bases map to TRBD2. The germline CDR1 and CDR2 sequences are LNHDA and SQIVND (reference sequence). The trim removed 3 bases at V and 10 bases at J, leaving 13 bases unmatched. This CDR3 has 16 residues. DNA of the CDR3: TGTGCCAGTAGTATCGAAAGGCTAGCGGGAAAGGGCGAGCAGTTCTTC. It is translated as CASSIERLAGKGEQFF.

The V gene is TRBV5-1, the J gene TRBJ2-1; 9 bases agree with TRBD2. V gave up 0 bases and J gave up 9 bases; unmatched junction bases: 10. Germline CDR1 reads SGHRS; CDR2 reads YFSETQ. The CDR3 length is 16 residues. The CDR3 nucleotides read TGCGCCAGCAGCTTGGCGGTGGCTAGCGGGAAGGGTGAGCAGTTCTTC. It specifies CASSLAVASGKGEQFF. Full variable domain (remainder filled in from reference TRBV5-1 and TRBJ2-1): KAGVTQTPRYLIKTRGQQVTLSCSPISGHRSVSWYQQTPGQGLQFLFEYFSETQRNKGNFPGRFSGRQFSNSRSEMNVSTLELGDSALYLCASSLAVASGKGEQFFGPGTRLTVL.

The genes are TRBV7-2 and TRBJ2-1; 7 bases agree with TRBD2. Germline assignment: CDR1 SGHTA and CDR2 FQGNSA. This CDR3 comprises 13 residues. The ends lost 5 bases at V and 9 bases at J; junction bases unmatched: 7. This CDR3 reads CASSLGLVSEQFF. The CDR3 bases are TGTGCCAGCAGCCTCGGACTAGTCAGTGAGCAGTTCTTC.

The J gene is TRBJ1-6, the V gene TRBV3-1 (or the pseudogene TRBV3-2), with D possibly TRBD1 on 5 matching bases. Germline V lookup: CDR1 LGHDT, CDR2 YNNKEL (reference sequence). The CDR3 runs to 12 residues. The V gene lost 3 bases and the J gene lost 13 bases, with 10 bases spanning the gap. In DNA form, the CDR3 reads TGTGCCAGCAGCCAGGCGACAGCGCCCCTCCACTTT. This gives the protein CASSQATAPLHF.

The chain is built from TRBV18 and TRBJ2-1, with 8 bases that match TRBD2. CDR1 is KGHSH and CDR2 is LQKENI in the germline V gene. With 4 bases clipped from V and 7 bases from J, the junction kept 12 bases outside the gene matches. This CDR3 spans 16 amino acids. CDR3: CASSRRSGAGGNEQFF. As DNA, the CDR3 is TGTGCCAGCTCACGACGTAGCGGGGCCGGGGGAAATGAGCAGTTCTTC.

This chain joins TRBV19 and TRBJ1-4, with unresolved D. Germline assignment: CDR1 LNHDA and CDR2 SQIVND (reference sequence). V was shortened by 6 bases and J by 8 bases, with 13 bases between the two germline ends. The CDR3 has 13 amino acids. The CDR3 bases are TGTGCCAGTAGGACTCTCGGAGGGGAAAAACTGTTTTTT. Its protein product is CASRTLGGEKLFF.

The J gene is TRBJ2-5, the V gene TRBV13; TRBD1 might be the D (7 bases). Trimming removed 5 bases at V and 4 bases at J, with 17 bases between. CDR3 size: 15 residues. Germline CDR1 PRHDT, CDR2 FYEKMQ (reference sequence). The CDR3, as DNA: TGTGCCAGCAGCGTGAGACAGGGAGGTAGAGAGACCCAGTACTTC. Residues: CASSVRQGGRETQYF.

With regard to this clone: In the same sample, other DNA sequences code for this CDR3. The rearrangement uses TRBV9 and TRBJ2-5, with D possibly TRBD2 on 5 matching bases. The CDR3 totals 15 residues. Germline V gives CDR1 SGDLS, CDR2 YYNGEE. Between the trimmed V and J ends, which lost 4 bases and 5 bases, there was a span of 18 bases. CDR3 amino acids: CASSSRTGKGETQYF. In nucleotides, the CDR3 is TGTGCCAGCAGCAGCCGGACTGGGAAAGGCGAGACCCAGTACTTC.